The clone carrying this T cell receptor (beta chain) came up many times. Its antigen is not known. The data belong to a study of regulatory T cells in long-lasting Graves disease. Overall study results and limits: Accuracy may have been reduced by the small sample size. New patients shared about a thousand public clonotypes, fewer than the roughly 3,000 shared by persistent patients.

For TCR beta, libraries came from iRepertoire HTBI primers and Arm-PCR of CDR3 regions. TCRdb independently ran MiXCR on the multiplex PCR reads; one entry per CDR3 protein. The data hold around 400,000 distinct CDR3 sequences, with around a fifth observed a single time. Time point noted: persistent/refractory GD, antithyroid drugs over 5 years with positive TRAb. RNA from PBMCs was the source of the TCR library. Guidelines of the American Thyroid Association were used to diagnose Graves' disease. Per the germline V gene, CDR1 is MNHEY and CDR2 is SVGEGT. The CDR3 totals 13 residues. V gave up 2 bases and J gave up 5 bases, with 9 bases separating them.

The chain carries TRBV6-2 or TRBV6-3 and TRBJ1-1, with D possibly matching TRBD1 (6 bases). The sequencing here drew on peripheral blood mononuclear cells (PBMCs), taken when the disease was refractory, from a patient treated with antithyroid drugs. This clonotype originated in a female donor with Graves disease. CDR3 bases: TGTGCCAGCAGTTACCAGGGGCGGACTGAAGCTTTCTTT. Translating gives CASSYQGRTEAFF.